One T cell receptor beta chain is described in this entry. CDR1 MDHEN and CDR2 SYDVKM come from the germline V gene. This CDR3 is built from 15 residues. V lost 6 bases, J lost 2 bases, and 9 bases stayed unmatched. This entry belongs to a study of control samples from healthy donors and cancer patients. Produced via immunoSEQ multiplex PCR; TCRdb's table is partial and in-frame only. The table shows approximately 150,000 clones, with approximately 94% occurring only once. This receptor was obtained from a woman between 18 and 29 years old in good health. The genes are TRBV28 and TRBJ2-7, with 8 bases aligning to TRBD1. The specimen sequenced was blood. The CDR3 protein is CASSHLRQGTYEQYF. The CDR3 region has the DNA TGTGCCAGCAGCCACCTCCGACAGGGGACCTACGAGCAGTACTTC.